These 14 T cell receptor beta chains share one sample of origin, sequenced in a study of cytomegalovirus exposure and HLA in healthy donors. Here immunoSEQ multiplex PCR was the method, and the copy in TCRdb shows in-frame clones only, minus some. The sample yields under 200,000 clones, 90% to 97% seen once. Sequenced input: PBMCs. The receptors here all came from a woman aged 18-29 years in good health and CMV-seronegative.

This clone was observed a few times. The V gene is TRBV4-3, the J gene TRBJ2-3, with 8 bases identical to TRBD1. The CDR3 runs to 15 residues. Germline CDR1 is LGHNA and CDR2 is YSLEER. The V and J ends lost 0 bases and 4 bases, in that order; junction bases with no gene match: 3. The CDR3 loop is CASSQERQGPDTQYF. CDR3 DNA: TGCGCCAGCAGCCAAGAGAGACAGGGGCCAGATACGCAGTATTTT.

The chain combines TRBV19 with TRBJ1-2; D gene ambiguous. The CDR3 runs to 16 residues. CDR1 is LNHDA and CDR2 is SQIVND in the germline V gene (reference sequence). V was clipped by 5 bases and J by 4 bases, with 20 bases between them. CDR3 in amino acids: CASSPPLAGRIYGYTF. The CDR3 bases are TGTGCCAGTAGTCCCCCCCTAGCAGGTCGCATCTATGGCTACACCTTC.

The chain joins TRBV13 to TRBJ2-7; 8 bases agree with TRBD2. CDR3 length equals 14 residues. The V gene's germline CDR1 is PRHDT and CDR2 FYEKMQ (reference sequence). With V trimmed by 3 bases and J by 3 bases, 4 bases remained unmatched. The CDR3 DNA reads TGTGCCAGCAGCTTTAGCGGGACCCTCTACGAGCAGTACTTC. As protein: CASSFSGTLYEQYF. Filled out from reference TRBV13 and TRBJ2-7, the complete variable domain reads AAGVIQSPRHLIKEKRETATLKCYPIPRHDTVYWYQQGPGQDPQFLISFYEKMQSDKGSIPDRFSAQQFSDYHSELNMSSLELGDSALYFCASSFSGTLYEQYFGPGTRLTVT.

The chain employs TRBV9 and TRBJ2-7; perhaps TRBD1 as D (6 bases). Trimming removed 0 bases from V and 3 bases from J, with 13 bases in between. CDR3 length: 15 amino acids. The germline CDR1 and CDR2 sequences are SGDLS and YYNGEE. The CDR3 DNA is TGTGCCAGCAGCGTAGTTCCAGGGGCTGACTACGAGCAGTACTTC. The encoded protein is CASSVVPGADYEQYF.

CDR3 DNA sequence: TGTGCCAGCAGTTCACGGGACAGAAAAGGCTACACCTTC. Translation gives CASSSRDRKGYTF. The rearrangement links TRBV27 to TRBJ1-2; 7 bases are shared with TRBD1. The CDR3 has 13 residues. The ends lost 4 bases at V and 8 bases at J; junction bases unmatched: 7. Germline V gene data show CDR1 as MNHEY and CDR2 as SMNVEV (reference sequence).

The chain uses TRBV13 and TRBJ2-1; 12 bases map to TRBD1. CDR3 length: 21 amino acids. Germline V gene sequence: CDR1 PRHDT, CDR2 FYEKMQ (reference sequence). The trim removed 4 bases at V and 3 bases at J, leaving 19 bases unmatched. The CDR3 loop is CASSSTPGTGGINRIYNEQFF. CDR3 nucleotides: TGTGCCAGCAGCTCGACCCCCGGGACAGGGGGCATAAATCGTATCTACAATGAGCAGTTCTTC.

The chain joins TRBV6-5 to TRBJ2-1, with D unresolved. The V gene's germline CDR1 is MNHEY and CDR2 SVGAGI. The CDR3 extends over 15 amino acids. Trimming removed 1 base from V and 5 bases from J, with 12 bases in between. CDR3 sequence: CASSYFGERNNEQFF. CDR3 nucleotide sequence: TGTGCCAGCAGTTACTTCGGCGAGAGGAACAATGAGCAGTTCTTC.

The rearrangement joins TRBV9 to TRBJ2-1; 10 nucleotides line up with TRBD2. CDR1 and CDR2 (germline): SGDLS, YYNGEE. The CDR3 sequence is 15 residues long. Trimming at V came to 5 bases and at J to 4 bases, leaving 6 bases not matched to a gene. CDR3 nucleotides: TGTGCCAGCAGTAGCGGGGGGTCGACTTACAATGAGCAGTTCTTC. It specifies CASSSGGSTYNEQFF.

The chain is built from TRBV6-1 and TRBJ2-3, with a possible D match to TRBD2 (6 bases). The CDR3 sequence is 13 residues long. V lost 7 bases and J 8 bases, leaving 16 bases between the germline ends. Looked up from germline, CDR1 is MNHNS and CDR2 is SASEGT. The CDR3 is CASTTGTPTTQYF. Written as DNA, the CDR3 is TGTGCCAGCACAACCGGGACTCCAACTACGCAGTATTTT.

As to this clone: The sample holds other DNA sequences that translate to the same CDR3. V is TRBV19 and J is TRBJ2-7, with D tentatively TRBD1 (6 bases). The CDR3 spans 14 residues. Germline CDR1 LNHDA, CDR2 SQIVND (reference sequence). V was cut by 6 bases and J by 1 base, with 13 bases left in between. This CDR3 is CASSPSTGSYEQYF. The CDR3 bases are TGTGCCAGTAGCCCTAGCACAGGGTCCTACGAGCAGTACTTC.

The chain has TRBV5-8 and TRBJ1-2, with 12 nucleotides matching TRBD1. CDR3 size: 19 residues. V gave up 0 bases and J gave up 0 bases; unmatched junction bases: 9. Germline values: CDR1 SGHTS, CDR2 YDEGEE. The CDR3 DNA reads as TGTGCCAGCAGCTTGGCCAAAGGGACAGGGGGCCTCTCTAACTATGGCTACACCTTC. Its protein product is CASSLAKGTGGLSNYGYTF.

This clone was seen once. The J gene is TRBJ2-7, the V gene TRBV4-3; 8 positions match TRBD2. The CDR3 extends over 16 amino acids. With 0 bases clipped from V and 5 bases from J, the junction kept 9 bases outside the gene matches. Germline V gene sequence: CDR1 LGHNA, CDR2 YSLEER. The CDR3 here is CASSQEPGLVNHEQYF. In DNA form, the CDR3 reads TGCGCCAGCAGCCAAGAACCGGGACTAGTTAACCACGAGCAGTACTTC.

The chain has TRBV19 and TRBJ1-6; TRBD1 aligns across 7 bases. The junction had 6 bases not matched to a gene; V was cut back by 5 bases and J by 5 bases. Germline V gene data show CDR1 as LNHDA and CDR2 as SQIVND (reference sequence). The CDR3 covers 15 residues. CDR3 sequence (DNA): TGTGCCAGTAGTGTCGGACAGGTTAATAATTCACCCCTCCACTTT. Translated, it gives CASSVGQVNNSPLHF.

V gene TRBV6-6 combines with J gene TRBJ1-2; maybe TRBD1 (6 bases). The V end lost 8 bases, the J end lost 10 bases, and 26 bases lay between the germline ends. Germline CDR1 and CDR2: MNHNY and SVGAGI (reference sequence). This CDR3 is 15 amino acids long. The CDR3 nucleotides are TGTGCCAGCCGGACTTCGGGACAACGGGGGGGAGACTACACCTTC. Translating it yields CASRTSGQRGGDYTF.